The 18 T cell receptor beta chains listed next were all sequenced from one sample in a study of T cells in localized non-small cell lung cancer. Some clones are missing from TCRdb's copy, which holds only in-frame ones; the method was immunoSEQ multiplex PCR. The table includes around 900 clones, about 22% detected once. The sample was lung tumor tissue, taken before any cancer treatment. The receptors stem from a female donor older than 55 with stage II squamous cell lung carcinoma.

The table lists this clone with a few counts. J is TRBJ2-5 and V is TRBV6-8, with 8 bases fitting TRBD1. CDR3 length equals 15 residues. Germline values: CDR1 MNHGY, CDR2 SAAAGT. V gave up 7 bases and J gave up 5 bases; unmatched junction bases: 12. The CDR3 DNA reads TGTGCCAGCAAGGCTGGACAGGGCTCGCACGAGACCCAGTACTTC. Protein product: CASKAGQGSHETQYF.

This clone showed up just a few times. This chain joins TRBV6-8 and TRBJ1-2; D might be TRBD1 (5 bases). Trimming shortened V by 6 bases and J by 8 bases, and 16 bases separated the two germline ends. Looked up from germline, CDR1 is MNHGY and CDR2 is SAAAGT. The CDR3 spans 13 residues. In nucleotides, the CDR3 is TGTGCCAGCAGGGGCAGGGAACGAAGGGGCTACACCTTC. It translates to CASRGRERRGYTF.

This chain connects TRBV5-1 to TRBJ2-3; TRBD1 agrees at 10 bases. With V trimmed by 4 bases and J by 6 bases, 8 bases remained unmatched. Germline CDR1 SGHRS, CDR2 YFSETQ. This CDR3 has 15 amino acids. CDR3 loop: CASSPGQGTGDTQYF. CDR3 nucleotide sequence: TGCGCCAGCAGCCCGGGACAGGGGACCGGGGATACGCAGTATTTT.

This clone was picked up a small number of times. The CDR3 is CASSVGQGTDEQFF. For the CDR3, the DNA is TGTGCCAGCAGCGTAGGACAGGGGACCGATGAGCAGTTCTTC. The chain joins TRBV9 to TRBJ2-1, with 8 bases aligning to TRBD1. The CDR3 loop spans 14 amino acids. Germline-derived CDR1 and CDR2 are SGDLS and YYNGEE. Trimming at V came to 0 bases and at J to 8 bases, leaving 4 bases not matched to a gene. Variable domain in full (rest from reference TRBV9 and TRBJ2-1): DSGVTQTPKHLITATGQRVTLRCSPRSGDLSVYWYQQSLDQGLQFLIQYYNGEERAKGNILERFSAQQFPDLHSELNLSSLELGDSALYFCASSVGQGTDEQFFGPGTRLTVL.

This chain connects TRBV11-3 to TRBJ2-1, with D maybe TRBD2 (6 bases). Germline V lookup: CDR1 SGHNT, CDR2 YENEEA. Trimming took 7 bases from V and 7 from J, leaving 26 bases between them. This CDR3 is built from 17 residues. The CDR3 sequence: CASTSKLGGGTRNEQFF. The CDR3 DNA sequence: TGTGCCAGCACGTCTAAGCTTGGAGGCGGGACGAGAAATGAGCAGTTCTTC.

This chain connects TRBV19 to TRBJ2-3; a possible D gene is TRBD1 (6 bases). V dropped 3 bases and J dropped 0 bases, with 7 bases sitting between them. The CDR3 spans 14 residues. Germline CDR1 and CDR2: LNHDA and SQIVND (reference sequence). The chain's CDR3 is CASSMGTSTDTQYF. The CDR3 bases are TGTGCCAGTAGTATGGGGACAAGCACAGATACGCAGTATTTT. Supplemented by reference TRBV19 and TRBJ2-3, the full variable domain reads DGGITQSPKYLFRKEGQNVTLSCEQNLNHDAMYWYRQDPGQGLRLIYYSQIVNDFQKGDIAEGYSVSREKKESFPLTVTSAQKNPTAFYLCASSMGTSTDTQYFGPGTRLTVL.

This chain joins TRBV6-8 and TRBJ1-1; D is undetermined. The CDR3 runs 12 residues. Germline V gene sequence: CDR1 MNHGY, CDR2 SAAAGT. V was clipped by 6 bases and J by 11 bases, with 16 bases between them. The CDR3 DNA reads TGTGCCAGCAGCCGAAACCAGCGGCCGGCTTTCTTT. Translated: CASSRNQRPAFF.

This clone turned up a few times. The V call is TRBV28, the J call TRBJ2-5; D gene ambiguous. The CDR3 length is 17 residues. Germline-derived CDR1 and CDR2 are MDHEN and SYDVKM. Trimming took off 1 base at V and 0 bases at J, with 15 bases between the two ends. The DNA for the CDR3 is TGTGCCAGCAGTTTATATCCTTCCGGGTGGTACCAAGAGACCCAGTACTTC. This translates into CASSLYPSGWYQETQYF.

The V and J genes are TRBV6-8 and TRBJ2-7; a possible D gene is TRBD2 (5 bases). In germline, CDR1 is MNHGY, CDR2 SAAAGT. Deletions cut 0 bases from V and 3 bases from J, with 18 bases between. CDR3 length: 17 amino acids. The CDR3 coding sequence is TGTGCCAGCAGTTACTCGACGGTGAGGGAAACCAACTACGAGCAGTACTTC. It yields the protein CASSYSTVRETNYEQYF.

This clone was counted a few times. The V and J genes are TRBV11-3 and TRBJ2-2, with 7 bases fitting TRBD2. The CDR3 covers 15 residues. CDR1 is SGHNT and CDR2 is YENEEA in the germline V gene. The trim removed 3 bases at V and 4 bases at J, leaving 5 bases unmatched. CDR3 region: CASSFGGSGTGELFF. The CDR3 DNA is TGTGCCAGCAGCTTCGGCGGGAGTGGCACCGGGGAGCTGTTTTTT.

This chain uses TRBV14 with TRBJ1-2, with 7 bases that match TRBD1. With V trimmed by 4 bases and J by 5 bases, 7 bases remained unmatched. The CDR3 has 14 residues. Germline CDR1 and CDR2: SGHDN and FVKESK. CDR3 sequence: CASSRLTGDYGYTF. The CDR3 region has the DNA TGTGCCAGCAGCCGGTTAACAGGGGATTATGGCTACACCTTC.

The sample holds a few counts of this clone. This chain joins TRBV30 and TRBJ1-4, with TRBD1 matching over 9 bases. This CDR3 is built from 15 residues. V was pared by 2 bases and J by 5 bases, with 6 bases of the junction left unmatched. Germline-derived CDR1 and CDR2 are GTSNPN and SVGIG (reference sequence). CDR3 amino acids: CAWSIGTGPNEKLFF. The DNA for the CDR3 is TGTGCCTGGAGTATCGGGACAGGGCCGAATGAAAAACTGTTTTTT.

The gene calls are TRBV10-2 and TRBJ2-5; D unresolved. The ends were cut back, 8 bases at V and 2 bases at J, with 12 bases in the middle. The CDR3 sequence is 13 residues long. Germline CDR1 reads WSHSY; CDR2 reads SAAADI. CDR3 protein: CASRGDKQETQYF. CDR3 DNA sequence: TGCGCCAGCCGCGGCGACAAGCAAGAGACCCAGTACTTC.

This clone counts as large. The chain's CDR3 is CASSVVPPGDGSDEQFF. The CDR3 DNA reads TGTGCCAGCAGCGTAGTACCGCCGGGGGACGGGAGCGATGAGCAGTTCTTC. This chain uses TRBV9 with TRBJ2-1, with D possibly TRBD2 on 6 matching bases. CDR1 and CDR2 from the germline V gene are SGDLS and YYNGEE. The V and J ends lost 0 bases and 8 bases respectively, with 21 bases between them. The CDR3 covers 17 residues.

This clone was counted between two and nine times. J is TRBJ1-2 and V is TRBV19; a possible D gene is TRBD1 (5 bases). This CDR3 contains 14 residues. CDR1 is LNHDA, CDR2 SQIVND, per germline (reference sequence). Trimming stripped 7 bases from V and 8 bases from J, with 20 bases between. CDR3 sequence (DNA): TGTGCCAGTACCCGTGGACCGGATGCAGGGGGCTACACCTTC. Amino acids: CASTRGPDAGGYTF.

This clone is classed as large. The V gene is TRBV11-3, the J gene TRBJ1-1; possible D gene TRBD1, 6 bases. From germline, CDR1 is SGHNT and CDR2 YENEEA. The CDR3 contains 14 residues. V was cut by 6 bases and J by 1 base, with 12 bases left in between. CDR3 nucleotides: TGTGCCAGCAGACTGGACAGACAGAACACTGAAGCTTTCTTT. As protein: CASRLDRQNTEAFF.

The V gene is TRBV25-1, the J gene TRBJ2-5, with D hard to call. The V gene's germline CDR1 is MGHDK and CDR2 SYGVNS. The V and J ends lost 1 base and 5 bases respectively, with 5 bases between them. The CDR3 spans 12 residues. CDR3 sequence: CASSESPETQYF. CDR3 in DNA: TGTGCCAGCAGTGAATCCCCGGAGACCCAGTACTTC.

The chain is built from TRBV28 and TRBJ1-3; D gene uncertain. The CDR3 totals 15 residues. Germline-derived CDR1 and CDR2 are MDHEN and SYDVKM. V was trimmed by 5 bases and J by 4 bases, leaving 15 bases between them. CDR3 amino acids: CASSISGPYGNTIYF. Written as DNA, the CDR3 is TGTGCCAGCAGTATTTCCGGGCCCTACGGAAACACCATATATTTT.